The 29 T cell receptor beta chains in this list originate from one sample, sequenced in a study of T cell responses to AZD1222 COVID-19 vaccine (dated by TCRdb to the early 2020s). The sample's time point, from its label and the paper: about 28 days (+/-7) after the second vaccine dose. This sample's treatment or condition label indicates: meningococcal conjugate vaccine given as trial control. Library preparation was by the immunoSEQ multiplex PCR assay. This is the immuneACCESS table as TCRdb keeps it, with only in-frame sequences that have V and J called. A part of the clones is gone; compared with another copy, unresolved V genes explain less than half, and the rest is unexplained. The sample table contains around 150,000 clones; only one count was recorded for 85% of them. Together, the top ten hold around 8.3% of the sample. Sample: peripheral blood, taken 28 days after the second dose of the MenACWY control vaccine. These receptors were obtained from an adult who received the MenACWY meningococcal vaccine as a control.

This chain connects TRBV2 to TRBJ2-7, with TRBD1 as a possible D gene (5 bases). CDR1 and CDR2 from the germline V gene are SNHLY and FYNNEI. V was pared by 3 bases and J by 6 bases, with 21 bases between. The CDR3 loop spans 16 amino acids. The CDR3 loop is CASSEVTTDTAGEQYV. In DNA form, the CDR3 reads TGTGCCAGCAGTGAGGTTACGACAGATACCGCCGGCGAGCAGTACGTC.

The V gene is TRBV19, the J gene TRBJ2-3; TRBD2 matches at 7 bases. The CDR3 loop spans 12 amino acids. Trimming took 5 bases from V and 6 from J; bases not matched to a gene: 2. The germline gives CDR1 LNHDA, CDR2 SQIVND (reference sequence). CDR3 region: CASSWTRDTQYF. The CDR3, as DNA: TGTGCCAGTAGTTGGACTAGGGATACGCAGTATTTT.

The chain employs TRBV28 and TRBJ2-6; either TRBD1 or TRBD2 may fit D (5 bases each). Looked up from germline, CDR1 is MDHEN and CDR2 is SYDVKM. V gave up 5 bases and J gave up 3 bases, with 17 bases separating them. CDR3 size: 17 residues. The DNA of the CDR3 is TGTGCCAGCAGTACCGTGGGGCGGGCCCTTGGGGCCAACGTCCTGACTTTC. Translated: CASSTVGRALGANVLTF.

The rearrangement links TRBV11-2 to TRBJ2-7; 9 bases agree with TRBD2. The germline gives CDR1 SGHAT, CDR2 FQNNGV. The V gene end was trimmed by 3 bases and the J gene end by 0 bases; junction bases not matched to a gene: 3. The CDR3 sequence is 15 residues long. This chain's CDR3 is CASSFTSGSSYEQYF. The CDR3 nucleotides are TGTGCCAGCAGCTTCACTAGCGGGTCCTCCTACGAGCAGTACTTC.

The genes are TRBV7-9 and TRBJ2-7; TRBD1 matches 12 bases. Trimming at V came to 5 bases and at J to 4 bases, leaving 3 bases not matched to a gene. Germline values: CDR1 SEHNR, CDR2 FQNEAQ (reference sequence). The CDR3 is 14 residues long. The CDR3 is CASSGTGGGYEQYF. CDR3 DNA sequence: TGTGCCAGCAGCGGGACAGGGGGCGGATACGAGCAGTACTTC.

The chain joins TRBV28 to TRBJ1-2; D is possibly TRBD1 (6 bases). Trimming pared 6 bases from V and 3 bases from J, leaving 26 bases between. This CDR3 spans 18 amino acids. In germline, CDR1 is MDHEN, CDR2 SYDVKM. In DNA, the CDR3 is TGTGCCAGCAGAACAACCGGGACACGGCACGGGGGGCACTATGGCTACACCTTC. Its translation is CASRTTGTRHGGHYGYTF.

The V call is TRBV7-2, the J call TRBJ1-2; no firm D call. Germline V gives CDR1 SGHTA, CDR2 FQGNSA. The V end was cut by 5 bases, the J end by 4 bases, with 11 bases between. This CDR3 contains 13 residues. CDR3 loop: CASSPDRIYGYTF. For the CDR3, the DNA is TGTGCCAGCAGCCCGGACCGGATCTATGGCTACACCTTC.

This clone was observed once. The chain employs TRBV7-2 and TRBJ1-5; D may be TRBD1 (5 bases). This CDR3 has 13 residues. V lost 5 bases to trimming and J lost 9 bases, with 14 bases between them. Germline CDR1 reads SGHTA; CDR2 reads FQGNSA. CDR3 loop: CASSPEGLGPQHF. Written as DNA, the CDR3 is TGTGCCAGCAGCCCCGAGGGGCTGGGGCCCCAGCATTTT.

The chain has TRBV11-3 and TRBJ2-3; tentatively, D is TRBD1 or TRBD2 (6 bases each). There are 17 residues in the CDR3. V lost 0 bases to trimming and J lost 2 bases, with 15 bases between them. CDR1 and CDR2 (germline): SGHNT, YENEEA. The DNA for the CDR3 is TGTGCCAGCAGCTTAGATCTTGGGGGGCGAAACACAGATACGCAGTATTTT. Its protein product is CASSLDLGGRNTDTQYF.

The chain links TRBV5-8 to TRBJ1-2; D might be TRBD1 (6 bases). With 2 bases removed from V and 4 bases from J, the gap between germline ends came to 12 bases. The CDR3 has 14 amino acids. Germline CDR1 SGHTS, CDR2 YDEGEE. The CDR3 DNA follows: TGTGCCAGCAGCTTTGGGACATTTCCCTATGGCTACACCTTC. It codes for CASSFGTFPYGYTF.

This chain joins TRBV30 and TRBJ1-5; unclear D gene. This CDR3 has 15 residues. Germline loops: CDR1 GTSNPN, CDR2 SVGIG (reference sequence). V lost 0 bases to trimming and J lost 0 bases, with 9 bases between them. The DNA for the CDR3 is TGTGCCTGGAGTGTAACTAGAAATAGCAATCAGCCCCAGCATTTT. Translating it yields CAWSVTRNSNQPQHF.

This chain connects TRBV28 to TRBJ2-4; D is possibly TRBD2 (6 bases). The CDR3 is 16 amino acids. V lost 3 bases, J lost 0 bases, and 12 bases lay in between. CDR1 is MDHEN and CDR2 is SYDVKM in the germline V gene. The CDR3 bases are TGTGCCAGCAGTTTGGGGGGATTGATAGCCAAAAACATTCAGTACTTC. Translation: CASSLGGLIAKNIQYF.

This clone occurred once. The rearrangement joins TRBV7-9 to TRBJ2-1; D may be TRBD2 (5 bases). Germline V gene sequence: CDR1 SEHNR, CDR2 FQNEAQ (reference sequence). Trimming removed 5 bases at V and 7 bases at J, with 15 bases between. The CDR3 totals 14 residues. The CDR3 here is CASSPSRGYNEQFF. The DNA for the CDR3 is TGTGCCAGCAGCCCTTCCCGGGGATATAATGAGCAGTTCTTC.

The CDR3 bases are TGTGCCAGCAGCTTGGGGGGGACACACAGTCTCCAAGAGACCCAGTACTTC. It yields the protein CASSLGGTHSLQETQYF. This chain uses TRBV5-8 with TRBJ2-5; tentative D call: TRBD1 (6 bases). Germline CDR1 SGHTS, CDR2 YDEGEE. Trimming shortened V by 0 bases and J by 1 base, and 16 bases separated the two germline ends. The CDR3 totals 17 residues. Full variable domain (missing parts from reference TRBV5-8 and TRBJ2-5): EAGVTQSPTHLIKTRGQQATLRCSPISGHTSVYWYQQALGLGLQFLLWYDEGEERNRGNFPPRFSGRQFPNYSSELNVNALELEDSALYLCASSLGGTHSLQETQYFGPGTRLLVL.

This clone was seen a handful of times. The chain joins TRBV18 to TRBJ1-5; TRBD1 is a possible D gene (5 bases). In germline, CDR1 is KGHSH, CDR2 LQKENI. Trimming shortened V by 4 bases and J by 1 base, and 14 bases separated the two germline ends. The CDR3 covers 16 residues. The CDR3 nucleotides are TGTGCCAGCTCACTCCGCACGGGGGTCAGCAATCAGCCCCAGCATTTT. Amino acid sequence: CASSLRTGVSNQPQHF.

This chain links TRBV7-9 with TRBJ2-2; D gene ambiguous. Trimming cost V 5 bases and J 1 base, with 5 bases left between them. The CDR3 is made up of 13 amino acids. CDR1 and CDR2 (germline): SEHNR, FQNEAQ (reference sequence). This CDR3 is CASSKQNTGELFF. The CDR3 coding sequence is TGTGCCAGCAGCAAACAGAACACCGGGGAGCTGTTTTTT. Full variable domain (remainder filled in from reference TRBV7-9 and TRBJ2-2): DTGVSQNPRHKITKRGQNVTFRCDPISEHNRLYWYRQTLGQGPEFLTYFQNEAQLEKSRLLSDRFSAERPKGSFSTLEIQRTEQGDSAMYLCASSKQNTGELFFGEGSRLTVL.

The J gene is TRBJ2-3, the V gene TRBV11-2; the D call may be TRBD1 or TRBD2 (6 bases each). The CDR3 is made up of 16 amino acids. V was clipped by 5 bases and J by 1 base, with 16 bases between them. CDR1 and CDR2 from the germline V gene are SGHAT and FQNNGV. The CDR3 bases are TGTGCCAGCAGCGTCGGGGGCCCGTCTGGCACAGATACGCAGTATTTT. This gives the protein CASSVGGPSGTDTQYF. The variable domain in full, completed from reference TRBV11-2 and TRBJ2-3, reads EAGVAQSPRYKIIEKRQSVAFWCNPISGHATLYWYQQILGQGPKLLIQFQNNGVVDDSQLPKDRFSAERLKGVDSTLKIQPAKLEDSAVYLCASSVGGPSGTDTQYFGPGTRLTVL.

This clone came up once. The J gene is TRBJ1-4, the V gene TRBV11-2; D unclear. The CDR3 consists of 12 residues. V lost 1 base and J lost 11, with 8 bases in between. Per the germline V gene, CDR1 is SGHAT and CDR2 is FQNNGV. CDR3 residues: CASSLGSPKLFF. The CDR3 DNA reads as TGTGCCAGCAGCTTAGGGAGTCCGAAACTGTTTTTT.

V and J are TRBV19 and TRBJ1-6; TRBD1 aligns across 7 bases. The CDR3 has 15 amino acids. The V and J ends lost 6 bases and 6 bases, in that order; junction bases with no gene match: 8. Germline V lookup: CDR1 LNHDA, CDR2 SQIVND (reference sequence). The CDR3 DNA sequence: TGTGCCAGTAGGGATTCGACAGGGTTTAATTCACCCCTCCACTTT. This encodes CASRDSTGFNSPLHF.

CDR3 DNA: TGTGCCAGCACTGGCCACAGGGGTGGGACTGAAGCTTTCTTT. Its translation: CASTGHRGGTEAFF. The chain recombines TRBV28 with TRBJ1-1; 7 nucleotides match TRBD1. Per the germline V gene, CDR1 is MDHEN and CDR2 is SYDVKM. The ends lost 7 bases at V and 5 bases at J; junction bases unmatched: 10. This CDR3 is built from 14 residues.

The rearrangement joins TRBV5-1 to TRBJ2-7, with TRBD2 matching over 9 bases. Germline assignment: CDR1 SGHRS and CDR2 YFSETQ. V was pared by 3 bases and J by 1 base, with 5 bases of the junction left unmatched. CDR3 length equals 15 residues. The CDR3 region is CASSWGLADSYEQYF. The CDR3 DNA sequence: TGCGCCAGCAGCTGGGGACTAGCTGATTCCTACGAGCAGTACTTC.

V and J are TRBV6-5 and TRBJ1-1; no clear D gene. Germline V lookup: CDR1 MNHEY, CDR2 SVGAGI. Trimming left V 8 bases short and J 3 bases short, with 4 bases between. This CDR3 has 10 amino acids. For the CDR3, the DNA is TGTGCCAGCCGAGACACTGAAGCTTTCTTT. This translates into CASRDTEAFF.

The chain employs TRBV9 and TRBJ2-7; no clear D. Trimming shortened V by 0 bases and J by 2 bases, and 9 bases separated the two germline ends. The germline V gene has CDR1 SGDLS and CDR2 YYNGEE. There are 14 residues in the CDR3. CDR3 residues: CASSVGGSPYEQYF. CDR3 sequence (DNA): TGTGCCAGCAGCGTAGGCGGAAGTCCCTACGAGCAGTACTTC.

This clone was seen just once. This chain joins TRBV5-5 and TRBJ2-5; 7 bases map to TRBD1. CDR3 size: 14 residues. J gave up 3 bases and V 0 bases, and 2 bases lay outside the gene matches. Germline V gene lookup returns CDR1 SGHKS and CDR2 YYEKEE (reference sequence). Written as DNA, the CDR3 is TGTGCCAGCAGCTTGGGGACAGGCAAAGAGACCCAGTACTTC. Protein: CASSLGTGKETQYF.

Here the CDR3 DNA reads TGTGCCAGCAGTAGAGGGGGTCAGGGGTCACCCCTCCACTTT. It specifies CASSRGGQGSPLHF. The V gene is TRBV6-5, the J gene TRBJ1-6; tentative D call: TRBD1 (6 bases). Germline V gene lookup returns CDR1 MNHEY and CDR2 SVGAGI. There are 14 residues in the CDR3. V was trimmed by 5 bases and J by 10 bases, leaving 15 bases between them.

The rearrangement uses TRBV19 and TRBJ1-2; 10 bases match TRBD1. The CDR3 is 16 residues long. Germline values: CDR1 LNHDA, CDR2 SQIVND (reference sequence). Unmatched junction bases numbered 7, after V lost 6 bases and J lost 0 bases. The CDR3 is CASSFGGTGANYGYTF. The CDR3 region has the DNA TGTGCCAGTAGCTTCGGAGGGACAGGGGCTAACTATGGCTACACCTTC.

This chain links TRBV5-1 with TRBJ2-3; D gene ambiguous. Trimming took 5 bases from V and 1 from J, leaving 14 bases between them. The CDR3 is 15 amino acids. Germline CDR1 reads SGHRS; CDR2 reads YFSETQ. In nucleotides, the CDR3 is TGCGCCAGCAGATCATACAGTGCAGGCACAGATACGCAGTATTTT. Its protein product is CASRSYSAGTDTQYF.

This chain uses TRBV10-1 with TRBJ2-2, with unresolved D. This CDR3 spans 19 amino acids. Germline CDR1 reads WNHNN; CDR2 reads SYGVQD (reference sequence). V lost 8 bases, J lost 0 bases, and 25 bases lay in between. The CDR3 loop reads CASVLGFSTARTNTGELFF. The CDR3 coding sequence is TGCGCCAGCGTTCTTGGGTTTTCGACCGCCAGGACGAACACCGGGGAGCTGTTTTTT.

CDR3 sequence: CASSERVETQYF. Written as DNA, the CDR3 is TGTGCCAGCAGTGAAAGGGTGGAGACCCAGTACTTC. The chain couples TRBV2 to TRBJ2-5; D is unresolved. The CDR3 length is 12 residues. V was shortened by 2 bases and J by 5 bases, with 6 bases between the two germline ends. Per germline, CDR1 SNHLY and CDR2 FYNNEI.